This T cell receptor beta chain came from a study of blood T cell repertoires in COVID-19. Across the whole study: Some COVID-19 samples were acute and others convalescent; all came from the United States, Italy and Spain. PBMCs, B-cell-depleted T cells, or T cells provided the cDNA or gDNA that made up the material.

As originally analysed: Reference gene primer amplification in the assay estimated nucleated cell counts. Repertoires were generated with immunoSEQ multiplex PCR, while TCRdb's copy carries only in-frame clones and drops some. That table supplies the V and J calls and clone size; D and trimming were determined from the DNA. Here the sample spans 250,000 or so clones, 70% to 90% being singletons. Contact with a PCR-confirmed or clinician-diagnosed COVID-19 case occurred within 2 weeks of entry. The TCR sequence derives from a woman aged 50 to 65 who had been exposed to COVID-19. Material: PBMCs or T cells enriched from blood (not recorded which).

In nucleotides, the CDR3 is TGTGCCAGTTTGGACAGGCGTGTGAACACTGAAGCTTTCTTT. Encoded protein: CASLDRRVNTEAFF. This chain links TRBV19 with TRBJ1-1; TRBD1 aligns across 7 bases. The V and J ends lost 8 bases and 0 bases, in that order; junction bases with no gene match: 6. This CDR3 has 14 amino acids. From germline, CDR1 is LNHDA and CDR2 SQIVND (reference sequence). The variable domain in full, completed from reference TRBV19 and TRBJ1-1, reads DGGITQSPKYLFRKEGQNVTLSCEQNLNHDAMYWYRQDPGQGLRLIYYSQIVNDFQKGDIAEGYSVSREKKESFPLTVTSAQKNPTAFYLCASLDRRVNTEAFFGQGTRLTVV.